This T cell receptor (beta chain) was sequenced during a study of blood T cell repertoires in COVID-19. As for the study in general: Samples representing acute and convalescent COVID-19 were sourced from the United States, Italy and Spain. Nucleic acid was either cDNA or gDNA, and it came from T cells, B-cell-depleted T cells, or PBMCs.

As handled by the study authors: Estimated nucleated cell counts came from reference gene primer amplification. The assay was immunoSEQ multiplex PCR, and TCRdb's table has in-frame clones only and misses some. The V and J calls and the clone size are those of that table, but D and trimming were determined from the DNA. The data show some 210,000 clones, 82% seen once. The germline gives CDR1 LGHDT, CDR2 YNNKEL (reference sequence). This CDR3 region has 14 residues. With 5 bases removed from V and 3 bases from J, the gap between germline ends came to 11 bases. Sequencing was carried out using peripheral blood. The origin of this receptor is a woman aged 40 to 50 with acute or convalescent COVID-19. The V gene is TRBV3-1 (or the pseudogene TRBV3-2), the J gene TRBJ1-5; perhaps TRBD1 as D (5 bases). CDR3 amino acids: CASSLRQYNQPQHF. In DNA form, the CDR3 reads TGTGCCAGCAGCTTACGACAGTACAATCAGCCCCAGCATTTT.